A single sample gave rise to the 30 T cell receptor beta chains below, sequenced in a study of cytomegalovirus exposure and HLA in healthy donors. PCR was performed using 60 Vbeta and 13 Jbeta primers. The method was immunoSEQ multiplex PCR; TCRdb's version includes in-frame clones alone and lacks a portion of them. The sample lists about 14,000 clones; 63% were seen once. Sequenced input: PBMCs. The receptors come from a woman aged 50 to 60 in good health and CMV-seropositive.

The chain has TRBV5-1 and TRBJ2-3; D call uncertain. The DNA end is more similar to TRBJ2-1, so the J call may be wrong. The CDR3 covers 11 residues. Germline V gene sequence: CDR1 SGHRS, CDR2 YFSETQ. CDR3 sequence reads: CASSLRNRQFF. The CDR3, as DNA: TGCGCCAGCAGCTTGAGGAACCGACAGTTCTTC.

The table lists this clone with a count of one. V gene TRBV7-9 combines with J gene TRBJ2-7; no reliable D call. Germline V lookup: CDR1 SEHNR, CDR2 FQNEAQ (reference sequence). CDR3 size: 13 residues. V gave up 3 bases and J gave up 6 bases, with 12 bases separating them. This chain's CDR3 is CASSLQVIAEQYF. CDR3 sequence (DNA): TGTGCCAGCAGCTTGCAGGTCATCGCCGAGCAGTACTTC.

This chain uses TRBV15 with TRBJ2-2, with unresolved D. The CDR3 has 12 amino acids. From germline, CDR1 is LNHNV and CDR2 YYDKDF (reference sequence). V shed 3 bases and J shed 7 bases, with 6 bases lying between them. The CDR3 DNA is TGTGCCACCAGCAGCTCCTTCGGGGAGCTGTTTTTT. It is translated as CATSSSFGELFF.

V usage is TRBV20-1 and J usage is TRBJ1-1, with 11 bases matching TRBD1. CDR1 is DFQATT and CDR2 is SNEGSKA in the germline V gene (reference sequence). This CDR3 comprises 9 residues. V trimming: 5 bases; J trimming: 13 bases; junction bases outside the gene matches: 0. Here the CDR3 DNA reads TGCAGTGCTGGGACAGGGGGTTTCTTT. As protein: CSAGTGGFF.

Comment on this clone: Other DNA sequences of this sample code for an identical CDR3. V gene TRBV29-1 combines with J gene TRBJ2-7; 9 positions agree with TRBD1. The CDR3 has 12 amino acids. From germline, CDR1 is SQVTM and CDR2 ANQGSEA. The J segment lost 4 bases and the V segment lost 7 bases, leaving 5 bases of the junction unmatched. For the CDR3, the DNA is TGCAGCGCCTGGACAGGGGATTACGAGCAGTACTTC. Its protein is CSAWTGDYEQYF.

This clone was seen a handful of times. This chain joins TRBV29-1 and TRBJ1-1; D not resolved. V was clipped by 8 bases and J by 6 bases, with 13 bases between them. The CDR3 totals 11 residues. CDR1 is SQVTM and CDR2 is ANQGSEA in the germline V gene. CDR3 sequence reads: CSSRLSSEAFF. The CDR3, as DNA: TGCAGCTCAAGACTGAGCTCTGAAGCTTTCTTT.

The CDR3 DNA is TGCAGCGTTGGGCAGGGGGCGGTGGGTGGCTACACCTTC. This gives the protein CSVGQGAVGGYTF. V and J are TRBV29-1 and TRBJ1-2, with 8 nucleotides matching TRBD1. Germline-derived CDR1 and CDR2 are SQVTM and ANQGSEA. CDR3 size: 13 residues. V lost 4 bases to trimming and J lost 7 bases; unmatched junction nucleotides: 8.

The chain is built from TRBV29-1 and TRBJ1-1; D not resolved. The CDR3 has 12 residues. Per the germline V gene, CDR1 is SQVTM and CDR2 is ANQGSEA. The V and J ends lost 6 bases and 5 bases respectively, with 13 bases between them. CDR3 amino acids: CSVETFGTEAFF. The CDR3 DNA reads TGCAGCGTCGAAACATTCGGGACTGAAGCTTTCTTT.

The CDR3 here is CASSLSPGPETQYF. The CDR3 DNA reads TGCGCCAGCAGCTTGAGTCCAGGGCCGGAGACCCAGTACTTC. The chain couples TRBV5-1 to TRBJ2-5; D is perhaps TRBD1 (5 bases). Germline V gives CDR1 SGHRS, CDR2 YFSETQ. V lost 1 base and J lost 5, with 12 bases in between. CDR3 length equals 14 residues. Variable domain in full (rest from reference TRBV5-1 and TRBJ2-5): KAGVTQTPRYLIKTRGQQVTLSCSPISGHRSVSWYQQTPGQGLQFLFEYFSETQRNKGNFPGRFSGRQFSNSRSEMNVSTLELGDSALYLCASSLSPGPETQYFGPGTRLLVL.

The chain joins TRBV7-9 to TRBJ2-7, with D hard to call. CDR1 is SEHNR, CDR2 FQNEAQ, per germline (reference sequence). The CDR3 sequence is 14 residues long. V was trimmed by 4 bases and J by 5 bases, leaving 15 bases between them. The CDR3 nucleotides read TGTGCCAGCAGCTCTGCCACTATCCCCCACGAGCAGTACTTC. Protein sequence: CASSSATIPHEQYF.

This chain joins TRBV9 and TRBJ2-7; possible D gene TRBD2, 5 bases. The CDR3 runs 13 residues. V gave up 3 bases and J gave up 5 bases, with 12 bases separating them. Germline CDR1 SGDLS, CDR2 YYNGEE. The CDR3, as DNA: TGTGCCAGCAGCGAGCGGACCCGCGACGAGCAGTACTTC. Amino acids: CASSERTRDEQYF. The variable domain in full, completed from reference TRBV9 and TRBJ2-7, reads DSGVTQTPKHLITATGQRVTLRCSPRSGDLSVYWYQQSLDQGLQFLIQYYNGEERAKGNILERFSAQQFPDLHSELNLSSLELGDSALYFCASSERTRDEQYFGPGTRLTVT.

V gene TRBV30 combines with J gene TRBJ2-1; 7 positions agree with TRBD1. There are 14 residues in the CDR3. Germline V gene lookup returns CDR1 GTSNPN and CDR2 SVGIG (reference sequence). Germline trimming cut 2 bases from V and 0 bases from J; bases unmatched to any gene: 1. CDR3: CAWSRDSSYNEQFF. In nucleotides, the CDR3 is TGTGCCTGGAGTCGGGACAGCTCCTACAATGAGCAGTTCTTC. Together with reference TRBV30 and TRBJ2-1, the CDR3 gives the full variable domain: SQTIHQWPATLVQPVGSPLSLECTVEGTSNPNLYWYRQAAGRGLQLLFYSVGIGQISSEVPQNLSASRPQDRQFILSSKKLLLSDSGFYLCAWSRDSSYNEQFFGPGTRLTVL.

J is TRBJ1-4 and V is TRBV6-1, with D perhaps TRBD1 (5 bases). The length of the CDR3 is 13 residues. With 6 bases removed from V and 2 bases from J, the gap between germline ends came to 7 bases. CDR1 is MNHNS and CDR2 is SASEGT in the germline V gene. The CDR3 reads CASRGQTNEKLFF. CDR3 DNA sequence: TGTGCCAGCAGGGGGCAGACTAATGAAAAACTGTTTTTT.

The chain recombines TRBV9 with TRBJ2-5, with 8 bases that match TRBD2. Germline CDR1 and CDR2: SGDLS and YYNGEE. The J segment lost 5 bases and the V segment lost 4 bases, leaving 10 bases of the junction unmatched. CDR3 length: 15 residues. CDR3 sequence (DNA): TGTGCCAGCAGCCCCAGCGGGAGTTACCGGGAGACCCAGTACTTC. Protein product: CASSPSGSYRETQYF.

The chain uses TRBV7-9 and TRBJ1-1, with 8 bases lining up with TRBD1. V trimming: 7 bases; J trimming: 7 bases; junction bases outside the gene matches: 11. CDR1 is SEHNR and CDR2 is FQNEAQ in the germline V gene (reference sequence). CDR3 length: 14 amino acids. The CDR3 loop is CASISPGGVDEAFF. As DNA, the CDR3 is TGTGCCAGCATCTCCCCAGGGGGCGTAGATGAAGCTTTCTTT.

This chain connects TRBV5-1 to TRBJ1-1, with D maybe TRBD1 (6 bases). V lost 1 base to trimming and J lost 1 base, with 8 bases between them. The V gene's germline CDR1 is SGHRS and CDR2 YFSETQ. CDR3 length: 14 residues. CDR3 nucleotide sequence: TGCGCCAGCAGCTTGTTGGACAGGAACACTGAAGCTTTCTTT. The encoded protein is CASSLLDRNTEAFF. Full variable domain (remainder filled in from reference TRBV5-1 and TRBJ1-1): KAGVTQTPRYLIKTRGQQVTLSCSPISGHRSVSWYQQTPGQGLQFLFEYFSETQRNKGNFPGRFSGRQFSNSRSEMNVSTLELGDSALYLCASSLLDRNTEAFFGQGTRLTVV.

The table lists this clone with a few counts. CDR3 amino acids: CASSLLNTIYF. CDR3 in DNA: TGTGCCAGCAGTTTACTTAACACCATATATTTT. The chain couples TRBV28 to TRBJ1-3, with D hard to call. V was shortened by 2 bases and J by 7 bases, with 3 bases between the two germline ends. The CDR3 is 11 amino acids. Germline V gives CDR1 MDHEN, CDR2 SYDVKM.

CDR3 residues: CASSVSPTGRYEQYF. CDR3 DNA sequence: TGCGCCAGCAGCGTATCCCCGACAGGCCGCTACGAGCAGTACTTC. The V gene is TRBV4-3, the J gene TRBJ2-7, with D possibly TRBD1 on 6 matching bases. The germline CDR1 and CDR2 sequences are LGHNA and YSLEER. The V gene lost 5 bases and the J gene lost 3 bases, with 17 bases spanning the gap. The CDR3 runs to 15 residues.

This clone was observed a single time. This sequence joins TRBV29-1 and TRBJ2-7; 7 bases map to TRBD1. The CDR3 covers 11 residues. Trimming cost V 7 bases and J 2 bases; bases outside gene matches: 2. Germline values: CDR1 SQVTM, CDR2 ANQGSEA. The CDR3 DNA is TGCAGCGGTGGACAGGCCTACGAGCAGTACTTC. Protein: CSGGQAYEQYF.

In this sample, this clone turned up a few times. The CDR3 DNA reads TGCAGCGTTGAATTCGGGAGAGGAGAGACCCAGTACTTC. Translated: CSVEFGRGETQYF. The chain has TRBV29-1 and TRBJ2-5, with D possibly matching TRBD2 (6 bases). V was cut by 2 bases and J by 4 bases, with 11 bases left in between. This CDR3 has 13 residues. Germline CDR1 and CDR2: SQVTM and ANQGSEA.

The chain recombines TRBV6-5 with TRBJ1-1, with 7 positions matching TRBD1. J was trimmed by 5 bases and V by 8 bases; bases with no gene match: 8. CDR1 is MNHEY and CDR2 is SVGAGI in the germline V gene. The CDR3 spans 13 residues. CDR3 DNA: TGTGCCAGCGGTGAACAGGGGAGGACTGAAGCTTTCTTT. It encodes CASGEQGRTEAFF.

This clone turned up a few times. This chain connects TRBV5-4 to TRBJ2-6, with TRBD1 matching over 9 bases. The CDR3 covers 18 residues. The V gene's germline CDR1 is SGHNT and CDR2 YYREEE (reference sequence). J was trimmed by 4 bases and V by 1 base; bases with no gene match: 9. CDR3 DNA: TGTGCCAGCAGCTTGCCTACAGGGGGCTCATACGGGGCCAACGTCCTGACTTTC. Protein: CASSLPTGGSYGANVLTF.

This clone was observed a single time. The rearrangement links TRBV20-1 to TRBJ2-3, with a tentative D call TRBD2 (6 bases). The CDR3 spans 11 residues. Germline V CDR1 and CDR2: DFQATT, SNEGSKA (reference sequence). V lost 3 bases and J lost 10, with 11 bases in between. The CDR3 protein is CSARGGIAQYF. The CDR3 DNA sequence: TGCAGTGCTAGGGGGGGAATAGCGCAGTATTTT.

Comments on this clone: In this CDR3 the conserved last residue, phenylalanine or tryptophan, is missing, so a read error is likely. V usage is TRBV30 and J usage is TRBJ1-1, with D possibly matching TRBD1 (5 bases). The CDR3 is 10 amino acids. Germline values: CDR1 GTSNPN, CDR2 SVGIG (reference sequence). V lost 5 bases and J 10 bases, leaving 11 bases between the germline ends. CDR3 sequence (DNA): TGTGCCTGGGGAGGGGTGCGAGCTTTCGTT. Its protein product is CAWGGVRAFV.

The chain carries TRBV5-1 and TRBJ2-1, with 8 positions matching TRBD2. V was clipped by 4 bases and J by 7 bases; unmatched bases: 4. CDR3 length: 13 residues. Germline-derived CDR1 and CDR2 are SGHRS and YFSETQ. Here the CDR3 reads CASSQTSENEQFF. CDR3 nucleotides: TGCGCCAGCAGCCAGACTAGCGAGAATGAGCAGTTCTTC.

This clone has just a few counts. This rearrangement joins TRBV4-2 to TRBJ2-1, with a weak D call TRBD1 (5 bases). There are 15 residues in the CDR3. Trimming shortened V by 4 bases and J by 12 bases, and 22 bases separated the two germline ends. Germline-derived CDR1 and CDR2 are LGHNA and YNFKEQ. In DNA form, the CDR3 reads TGTGCCAGCAGCCTACCTAGGGGCCCCCTCACAGGGCAGTTCTTC. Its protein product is CASSLPRGPLTGQFF.

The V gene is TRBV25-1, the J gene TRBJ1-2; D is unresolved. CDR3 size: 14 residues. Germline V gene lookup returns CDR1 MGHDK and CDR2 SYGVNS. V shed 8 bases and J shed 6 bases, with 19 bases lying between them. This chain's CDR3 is CASWGRSTGDGYTF. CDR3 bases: TGTGCCAGCTGGGGTAGGTCAACCGGGGATGGCTACACCTTC.

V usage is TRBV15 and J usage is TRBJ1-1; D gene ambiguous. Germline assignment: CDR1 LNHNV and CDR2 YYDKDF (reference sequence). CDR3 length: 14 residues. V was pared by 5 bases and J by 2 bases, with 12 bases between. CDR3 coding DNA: TGTGCCACCAGCCAAGTTTACAGAAACACTGAAGCTTTCTTT. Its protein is CATSQVYRNTEAFF.

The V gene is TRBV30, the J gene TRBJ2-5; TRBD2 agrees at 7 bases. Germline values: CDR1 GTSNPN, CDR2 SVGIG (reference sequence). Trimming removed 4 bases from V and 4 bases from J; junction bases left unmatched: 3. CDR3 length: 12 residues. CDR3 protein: CAWISGGETQYF. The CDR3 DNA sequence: TGTGCCTGGATTTCGGGGGGAGAGACCCAGTACTTC.

The CDR3 sequence: CASSYYTDTQYF. DNA of the CDR3: TGTGCCAGCAGCTATTACACAGATACGCAGTATTTT. The gene calls are TRBV7-2 and TRBJ2-3; no clear D. Trimming left V 4 bases short and J 2 bases short, with 4 bases between. The CDR3 extends over 12 amino acids. Germline assignment: CDR1 SGHTA and CDR2 FQGNSA. The entire variable domain, with the rest obtained from reference TRBV7-2 and TRBJ2-3, is as follows: GAGVSQSPSNKVTEKGKDVELRCDPISGHTALYWYRQSLGQGLEFLIYFQGNSAPDKSGLPSDRFSAERTGGSVSTLTIQRTQQEDSAVYLCASSYYTDTQYFGPGTRLTVL.